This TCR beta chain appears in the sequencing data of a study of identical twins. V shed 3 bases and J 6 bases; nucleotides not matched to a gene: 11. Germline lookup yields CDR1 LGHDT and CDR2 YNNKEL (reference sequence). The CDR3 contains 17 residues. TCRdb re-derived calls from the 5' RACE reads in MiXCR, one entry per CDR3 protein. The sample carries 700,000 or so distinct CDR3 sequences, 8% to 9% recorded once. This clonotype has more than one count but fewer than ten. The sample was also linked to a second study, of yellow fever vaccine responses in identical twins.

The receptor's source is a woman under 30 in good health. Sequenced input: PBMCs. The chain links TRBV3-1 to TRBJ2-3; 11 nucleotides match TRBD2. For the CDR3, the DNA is TGTGCCAGCAGCCAGACTAGCGGGGAACACCGACCGGATACGCAGTATTTT. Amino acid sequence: CASSQTSGEHRPDTQYF.